This is a list of T cell receptor beta chains from one sample in a study of blood T cell dynamics during melanoma immunotherapy. Sequenced by immunoSEQ multiplex PCR; TCRdb stores in-frame clones only, minus some. The sample holds under 20,000 clones, around 90% seen once. The sequences come from blood, collected from a patient treated with checkpoint blockade. The receptors derive from a human donor with melanoma. Both conserved end residues are part of each CDR3. A D gene is named only where the DNA matches it firmly. Clone size is stated in some rows and not others, as once, few, many or a class when expanded.

clone size	V gene	D gene	J gene	CDR3 protein	CDR3 DNA
.	TRBV7-9	.	TRBJ1-2	CASSSEGGGYTF	TGTGCCAGCAGCTCAGAGGGGGGTGGCTACACCTTC
.	TRBV2	.	TRBJ2-5	CASSEIREETQYF	TGTGCCAGCAGTGAAATTCGGGAAGAGACCCAGTACTTC
.	TRBV30	.	TRBJ2-2	CASLAENTGELFF	TGTGCCTCCCTCGCGGAGAACACCGGGGAGCTGTTTTTT
.	TRBV5-6	TRBD1	TRBJ1-1	CASSSTGGTEAFF	TGTGCCAGCAGCTCCACAGGGGGCACTGAAGCTTTCTTT
.	TRBV23-1	TRBD1	TRBJ2-7	CASSSILGQGNEQYF	TGCGCCAGCAGTTCAATCCTGGGACAGGGTAACGAGCAGTACTTC
.	TRBV6-4	.	TRBJ2-1	CASSGGAEYNEQFF	TGTGCCAGCAGTGGGGGCGCCGAGTACAATGAGCAGTTCTTC
.	TRBV7-9	TRBD1	TRBJ2-5	CASSLSGTGGLETQYF	TGTGCCAGCAGCTTGTCCGGGACAGGGGGTTTGGAGACCCAGTACTTC
.	TRBV4-1	.	TRBJ1-2	CASSQDSGSYYGYTF	TGCGCCAGCAGCCAAGATTCAGGGAGCTACTATGGCTACACCTTC
.	TRBV10-1	.	TRBJ2-7	CAAAGAVRDYEQYF	TGCGCCGCGGCGGGCGCCGTCAGGGACTACGAGCAGTACTTC
.	TRBV28	.	TRBJ1-2	CASTDTRGEDYGYTF	TGTGCCAGCACCGACACACGGGGGGAGGACTATGGCTACACCTTC
.	TRBV5-6	.	TRBJ2-7	CASSPQGLLESSYEQYF	TGTGCCAGCAGCCCTCAAGGGCTACTCGAGTCGAGCTACGAGCAGTACTTC
.	TRBV27	.	TRBJ1-2	CASYGGQTPLSYGYTF	TGTGCCAGCTACGGCGGGCAGACCCCACTGTCTTATGGCTACACCTTC
.	TRBV6-4	.	TRBJ2-2	CASRPPTRGGTGELFF	TGTGCCAGCAGACCTCCCACAAGGGGGGGCACCGGGGAGCTGTTTTTT
.	TRBV6-6	TRBD2	TRBJ2-7	CASTGLADSYEQYF	TGTGCCAGCACCGGACTAGCGGATTCCTACGAGCAGTACTTC
.	TRBV10-3	TRBD1	TRBJ2-7	CAISEWGTAYEQYF	TGTGCCATCAGTGAGTGGGGGACAGCCTACGAGCAGTACTTC
.	TRBV7-3	.	TRBJ1-2	CASSLIGAANGYTF	TGTGCCAGCAGCTTAATAGGGGCCGCCAATGGCTACACCTTC
.	TRBV25-1	.	TRBJ1-4	CASSEYESQGGGEKLFF	TGTGCCAGCAGTGAATATGAGTCCCAGGGAGGGGGTGAAAAACTGTTTTTT
.	TRBV6-1	.	TRBJ1-5	CASSEQGRQPQHF	TGTGCCAGCAGTGAACAGGGGAGGCAGCCCCAGCATTTT
.	TRBV4-1	.	TRBJ2-2	CASSQVARSNGELFF	TGCGCCAGCAGCCAAGTAGCTAGGTCCAACGGGGAGCTGTTTTTT
.	TRBV28	TRBD1	TRBJ2-2	CASSPTGTGGTGELFF	TGTGCCAGCAGTCCCACAGGGACAGGGGGAACCGGGGAGCTGTTTTTT
.	TRBV28	.	TRBJ2-7	CASSPDYKQYF	TGTGCCAGCAGTCCAGACTATAAGCAGTACTTC
.	TRBV7-2	TRBD2	TRBJ2-3	CASSKRLAGEGSTDTQYF	TGTGCCAGCAGCAAGAGACTAGCGGGAGAGGGCAGCACAGATACGCAGTATTTT
.	TRBV5-6	.	TRBJ1-3	CASSPTVLVPGNTIYF	TGTGCCAGCAGCCCGACAGTGCTTGTTCCTGGAAACACCATATATTTT
.	TRBV4-2	.	TRBJ1-2	CASSPRDNYGYTF	TGTGCCAGCAGCCCCCGGGATAACTATGGCTACACCTTC
.	TRBV28	TRBD1	TRBJ2-7	CASSPTGRAPEQYF	TGTGCCAGCAGCCCGACAGGGCGGGCGCCGGAGCAGTACTTC
.	TRBV7-8	TRBD1	TRBJ1-2	CASSLQGASGYTF	TGTGCCAGCAGCTTACAGGGGGCGAGTGGCTACACCTTC
few	TRBV2	.	TRBJ2-2	CASSEAWVMDTGELFF	TGTGCCAGCAGTGAAGCCTGGGTGATGGACACCGGGGAGCTGTTTTTT